Below, 30 T cell receptor beta chains from the same sample are listed, as sequenced in a study of PD-1 blockade in mismatch repair-deficient tumors. Clones were read by immunoSEQ multiplex PCR, and TCRdb kept only the in-frame ones, dropping some. The repertoire holds 77,000 or so clones, with about 82% as singletons. The specimen comprised peripheral blood, sampled 44 weeks after starting pembrolizumab. The source of these receptors is an adult with mismatch repair-deficient cancer.

J is TRBJ1-1 and V is TRBV2; D remains ambiguous. The germline V gene has CDR1 SNHLY and CDR2 FYNNEI. CDR3 size: 13 residues. V was clipped by 10 bases and J by 0 bases, with 12 bases between them. The CDR3 DNA sequence: TGTGCCACCCTCCGGGAGTTGAACACTGAAGCTTTCTTT. The encoded protein is CATLRELNTEAFF.

The CDR3: CASSQDRVSSYNEQFF. As DNA, the CDR3 is TGTGCCAGCAGCCAAGATAGAGTTAGCTCCTACAATGAGCAGTTCTTC. The rearrangement links TRBV4-2 to TRBJ2-1; no definite D call. Germline V gives CDR1 LGHNA, CDR2 YNFKEQ. V gave up 0 bases and J gave up 0 bases, with 9 bases separating them. The CDR3 consists of 16 residues.

This clone was detected a few times. The chain links TRBV9 to TRBJ2-5, with 7 bases aligning to TRBD2. The CDR3 is 16 residues long. Germline CDR1 reads SGDLS; CDR2 reads YYNGEE. J gave up 2 bases and V 0 bases, and 7 bases lay outside the gene matches. CDR3 bases: TGTGCCAGCAGCGTAGGTGGAGGGACTACGCAAGAGACCCAGTACTTC. Translating it yields CASSVGGGTTQETQYF.

This rearrangement joins TRBV29-1 to TRBJ1-1; no clear D gene. V was clipped by 3 bases and J by 4 bases, with 9 bases between them. CDR1 SQVTM and CDR2 ANQGSEA come from the germline V gene. The length of the CDR3 is 12 residues. DNA of the CDR3: TGCAGCGTTGATGCAACCGGCACTGAAGCTTTCTTT. The encoded protein is CSVDATGTEAFF.

The chain joins TRBV5-1 to TRBJ2-1; 11 bases are shared with TRBD2. There are 19 residues in the CDR3. CDR1 and CDR2 (germline): SGHRS, YFSETQ. V was clipped by 3 bases and J by 9 bases; unmatched bases: 20. CDR3 in DNA: TGCGCCAGCAGCTCGGGCCAATGGGTTGATCTAGCGGGAGGCGGTGAGCAGTTCTTC. It yields the protein CASSSGQWVDLAGGGEQFF.

This chain joins TRBV6-6 and TRBJ1-1; unclear D gene. The V gene lost 7 bases and the J gene lost 3 bases, with 15 bases spanning the gap. The CDR3 covers 14 residues. CDR1 is MNHNY, CDR2 SVGAGI, per germline (reference sequence). The CDR3 loop reads CASNPELLDTEAFF. CDR3 DNA sequence: TGTGCCAGCAATCCCGAACTCTTGGACACTGAAGCTTTCTTT.

This clone came up a few times. The chain carries TRBV30 and TRBJ1-2; D is possibly TRBD1 (5 bases). Between the trimmed V and J ends, which lost 3 bases and 8 bases, there was a span of 16 bases. This CDR3 is 13 amino acids long. Germline CDR1 is GTSNPN and CDR2 is SVGIG (reference sequence). In nucleotides, the CDR3 is TGTGCCTGGAGGGGGGGGGATTTGACAGGCTACACCTTC. Encoded protein: CAWRGGDLTGYTF. Together with reference TRBV30 and TRBJ1-2, the CDR3 gives the full variable domain: SQTIHQWPATLVQPVGSPLSLECTVEGTSNPNLYWYRQAAGRGLQLLFYSVGIGQISSEVPQNLSASRPQDRQFILSSKKLLLSDSGFYLCAWRGGDLTGYTFGSGTRLTVV.

This clone was found a few times. This chain uses TRBV19 with TRBJ2-2; TRBD2 matches 9 bases. Germline V gene sequence: CDR1 LNHDA, CDR2 SQIVND (reference sequence). The J segment lost 4 bases and the V segment lost 6 bases, leaving 12 bases of the junction unmatched. The CDR3 loop spans 17 amino acids. The CDR3 is CASSPLAGTRFTGELFF. CDR3 nucleotide sequence: TGTGCCAGTAGCCCGCTAGCGGGAACCCGTTTCACCGGGGAGCTGTTTTTT.

The J gene is TRBJ2-1, the V gene TRBV28; TRBD2 aligns across 8 bases. The CDR3 contains 22 residues. CDR1 and CDR2 (germline): MDHEN, SYDVKM. The V segment lost 3 bases and the J segment 4 bases; nucleotides outside the gene matches: 26. For the CDR3, the DNA is TGTGCCAGCAGTTTTAAGGCCAGTCCGGTATCTAGCGGGCGATGGAGTTACAATGAGCAGTTCTTC. Translated, it gives CASSFKASPVSSGRWSYNEQFF.

The chain joins TRBV4-1 to TRBJ2-7; 11 bases align to TRBD2. Germline V gene lookup returns CDR1 MGHRA and CDR2 YSYEKL. The length of the CDR3 is 15 residues. After removal of 5 bases from V and 3 bases from J, the junction contained 6 bases not matched to a gene. The CDR3 bases are TGCGCCAGCAGCGACGGGACTAGCGGAATCTACGAGCAGTACTTC. Translation gives CASSDGTSGIYEQYF.

V is TRBV9 and J is TRBJ1-1; D remains ambiguous. V lost 4 bases, J lost 1 base, and 8 bases lay in between. Germline CDR1 reads SGDLS; CDR2 reads YYNGEE. This CDR3 is 13 amino acids long. The CDR3 coding sequence is TGTGCCAGCAGCCGCGGGCAGAACACTGAAGCTTTCTTT. The encoded protein is CASSRGQNTEAFF.

The chain carries TRBV6-1 and TRBJ1-2; a possible D gene is TRBD1 (6 bases). This CDR3 has 15 amino acids. Germline lookup yields CDR1 MNHNS and CDR2 SASEGT. Trimming pared 6 bases from V and 3 bases from J, leaving 17 bases between. The CDR3 DNA reads TGTGCCAGCAGCCTCCTATCCTCAGGGGACTATGGCTACACCTTC. Translated: CASSLLSSGDYGYTF.

CDR3 region: CASSFSSRLEQFF. The CDR3 region has the DNA TGTGCCAGCAGTTTTTCTAGTCGGCTGGAGCAGTTCTTC. The V gene is TRBV11-2, the J gene TRBJ2-1, with D unresolved. Germline CDR1 reads SGHAT; CDR2 reads FQNNGV. Trimming took off 6 bases at V and 10 bases at J, with 16 bases between the two ends. The CDR3 extends over 13 amino acids.

This clone was seen a handful of times. This chain uses TRBV11-3 with TRBJ1-1; D gene ambiguous. The germline CDR1 and CDR2 sequences are SGHNT and YENEEA. Trimming shortened V by 7 bases and J by 1 base, and 16 bases separated the two germline ends. The CDR3 is 15 residues long. The CDR3 DNA reads TGTGCCAGCAAACGCTTCCAGCTGTCGAACACTGAAGCTTTCTTT. Translating it yields CASKRFQLSNTEAFF.

The rearrangement uses TRBV5-6 and TRBJ1-2, with a tentative D call TRBD1 (6 bases). In germline, CDR1 is SGHDT, CDR2 YYEEEE. CDR3 size: 12 residues. V was cut by 1 base and J by 10 bases, with 11 bases left in between. This chain's CDR3 is CASSLNRDIYTF. The CDR3 DNA follows: TGTGCCAGCAGCTTGAACAGGGACATCTACACCTTC.

V is TRBV6-1 and J is TRBJ2-7, with D possibly TRBD1 on 6 matching bases. Trimming took 8 bases from V and 2 from J, leaving 10 bases between them. Germline CDR1 and CDR2: MNHNS and SASEGT. CDR3 length: 12 residues. The CDR3 spells CASLRGPYEQYF. The DNA of the CDR3 is TGTGCCAGCCTCAGGGGCCCCTACGAGCAGTACTTC.

This rearrangement joins TRBV28 to TRBJ2-5; 13 positions agree with TRBD2. V lost 6 bases and J lost 2; bases outside the gene matches: 6. CDR3 size: 16 residues. Per germline, CDR1 MDHEN and CDR2 SYDVKM. The CDR3 DNA sequence: TGTGCCAGCAGCACCCGGGGACTAGCGGGACAAGAGACCCAGTACTTC. As protein: CASSTRGLAGQETQYF.

DNA for the CDR3: TGTGCCAGCAGTCCGGGACAGGGATTAAGGAAACTGTTTTTT. This encodes CASSPGQGLRKLFF. The gene calls are TRBV5-4 and TRBJ1-4, with 9 bases lining up with TRBD1. The trim removed 5 bases at V and 11 bases at J, leaving 10 bases unmatched. The CDR3 runs 14 residues. Germline V gives CDR1 SGHNT, CDR2 YYREEE (reference sequence).

This clone was picked up one time. V usage is TRBV10-3 and J usage is TRBJ1-4; TRBD1 aligns across 10 bases. J was trimmed by 8 bases and V by 3 bases; bases with no gene match: 6. In germline, CDR1 is ENHRY, CDR2 SYGVKD. The CDR3 runs 15 residues. The CDR3 is CAISDTGTGVEKLFF. CDR3 bases: TGTGCCATCAGTGACACCGGGACAGGGGTCGAAAAACTGTTTTTT.

J is TRBJ1-1 and V is TRBV5-1, with 9 bases that match TRBD1. The CDR3 runs 17 residues. From germline, CDR1 is SGHRS and CDR2 YFSETQ. The V gene end was trimmed by 0 bases and the J gene end by 5 bases; junction bases not matched to a gene: 11. The CDR3 reads CASSLGTGDGEGTEAFF. The CDR3 DNA is TGCGCCAGCAGCTTGGGGACAGGGGACGGAGAAGGTACTGAAGCTTTCTTT.

This clone was detected once. The chain links TRBV5-6 to TRBJ2-5, with TRBD1 matching over 9 bases. Germline CDR1 SGHDT, CDR2 YYEEEE. Germline trimming cut 2 bases from V and 5 bases from J; bases unmatched to any gene: 4. This CDR3 is built from 14 residues. The CDR3 DNA is TGTGCCAGCAGCTTTGGACAGGGGTCGGAGACCCAGTACTTC. Translation gives CASSFGQGSETQYF.

The chain has TRBV29-1 and TRBJ2-7; a weak D match, TRBD2 (7 bases). CDR3 size: 12 residues. V shed 7 bases and J shed 2 bases, with 12 bases lying between them. CDR1 is SQVTM, CDR2 ANQGSEA, per germline. The CDR3 protein is CSAGGAAYEQYF. CDR3 nucleotide sequence: TGCAGCGCGGGGGGCGCGGCCTACGAGCAGTACTTC.

The V and J genes are TRBV27 and TRBJ2-7; a possible D gene is TRBD2 (6 bases). Germline CDR1 reads MNHEY; CDR2 reads SMNVEV (reference sequence). Trimming took off 3 bases at V and 4 bases at J, with 28 bases between the two ends. There are 19 residues in the CDR3. DNA of the CDR3: TGTGCCAGCAGTTTCGCTCTAGCGCCCGCCCGCCGCAAGGGGTACGAGCAGTACTTC. Its translation is CASSFALAPARRKGYEQYF.

J is TRBJ2-7 and V is TRBV29-1; D might be TRBD1 (5 bases). V lost 4 bases and J 3 bases, leaving 13 bases between the germline ends. The CDR3 contains 13 residues. Per germline, CDR1 SQVTM and CDR2 ANQGSEA. In DNA, the CDR3 is TGCAGCGTTGTTTCTGGCAGGGACTACGAGCAGTACTTC. Protein product: CSVVSGRDYEQYF.

The V and J genes are TRBV7-3 and TRBJ2-2; no definite D call. The V end lost 5 bases, the J end lost 1 base, and 5 bases lay between the germline ends. The CDR3 totals 13 residues. Germline V gives CDR1 SGHTA, CDR2 FQGTGA. CDR3 loop: CASSHLNTGELFF. The CDR3, as DNA: TGTGCCAGCAGCCACCTGAACACCGGGGAGCTGTTTTTT.

This chain uses TRBV29-1 with TRBJ1-1; tentative D call: TRBD1 (5 bases). The V and J ends lost 5 bases and 0 bases respectively, with 10 bases between them. This CDR3 has 13 residues. In germline, CDR1 is SQVTM, CDR2 ANQGSEA. Here the CDR3 reads CSVMTAMNTEAFF. The CDR3 nucleotides read TGCAGCGTTATGACAGCCATGAACACTGAAGCTTTCTTT.

This rearrangement joins TRBV19 to TRBJ2-5; 8 positions match TRBD2. V shed 6 bases, J shed 5 bases, and the junction held 8 bases outside the gene matches. Germline values: CDR1 LNHDA, CDR2 SQIVND (reference sequence). CDR3 size: 14 residues. The CDR3 nucleotides are TGTGCCAGTAGAAGTCGAGCGGGAGAGGAGACCCAGTACTTC. It translates to CASRSRAGEETQYF.

The chain links TRBV28 to TRBJ2-5, with 8 bases lining up with TRBD2. Trimming at V came to 3 bases and at J to 8 bases, leaving 14 bases not matched to a gene. Germline-derived CDR1 and CDR2 are MDHEN and SYDVKM. The CDR3 contains 16 residues. CDR3 coding DNA: TGTGCCAGCAGTTTCGGTCGGGCGGGGGGAACGAAAACCCAGTACTTC. It codes for CASSFGRAGGTKTQYF.

There are a few counts of this clone. The chain links TRBV19 to TRBJ1-1, with D perhaps matching TRBD1 (5 bases). The germline gives CDR1 LNHDA, CDR2 SQIVND (reference sequence). This CDR3 has 15 amino acids. With 4 bases removed from V and 6 bases from J, the gap between germline ends came to 18 bases. CDR3 coding DNA: TGTGCCAGTAGTACCACCGGGACCGAAGGCGCTGAAGCTTTCTTT. Its translation: CASSTTGTEGAEAFF.

The chain links TRBV6-6 to TRBJ2-2, with D unresolved. This CDR3 contains 14 residues. Trimming removed 8 bases at V and 4 bases at J, with 14 bases between. Per the germline V gene, CDR1 is MNHNY and CDR2 is SVGAGI (reference sequence). The CDR3 region is CASSYGLSTGELFF. The CDR3 nucleotides are TGTGCCAGCTCATACGGCTTGTCCACCGGGGAGCTGTTTTTT.